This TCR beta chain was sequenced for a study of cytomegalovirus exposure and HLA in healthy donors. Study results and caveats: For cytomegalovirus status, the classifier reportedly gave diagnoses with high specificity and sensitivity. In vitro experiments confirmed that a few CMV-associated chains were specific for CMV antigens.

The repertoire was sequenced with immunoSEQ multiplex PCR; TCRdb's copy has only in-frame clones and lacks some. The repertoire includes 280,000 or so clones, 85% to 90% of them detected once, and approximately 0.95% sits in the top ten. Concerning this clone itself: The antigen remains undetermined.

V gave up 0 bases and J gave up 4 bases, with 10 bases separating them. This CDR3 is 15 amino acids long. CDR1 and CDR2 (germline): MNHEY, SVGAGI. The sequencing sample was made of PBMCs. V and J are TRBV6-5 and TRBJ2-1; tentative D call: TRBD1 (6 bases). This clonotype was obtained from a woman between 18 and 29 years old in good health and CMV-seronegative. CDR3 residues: CASSYSSGVYNEQFF. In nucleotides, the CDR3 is TGTGCCAGCAGTTACTCCTCAGGGGTTTACAATGAGCAGTTCTTC.